This T cell receptor (beta chain) is drawn from a study of shared clonotypes between healthy human individuals. Study-level information: The study enrolled a couple of women and a few men aged 18 to 49.

The table came from immunoSEQ multiplex PCR; TCRdb's copy has only in-frame clones and leaves some out. The sample includes roughly 2.2 million clones, 92% of them seen just once. General study results and limits: Inspection by rarefaction showed sorted-subset sequencing to be incomplete despite large depth. Relative to clonotypes present in all four donors, those not shared had lower generation probabilities.

A word on this clone: Antigen unknown. The sample contains more than one DNA sequence encoding this CDR3.

Germline V gene data show CDR1 as SGHRS and CDR2 as YFSETQ. The ends lost 0 bases at V and 2 bases at J; junction bases unmatched: 3. The CDR3 totals 16 residues. The receptor was isolated from a man younger than 35 in good health. Some clones in this sample may be carry-over from other donors' samples. The rearrangement uses TRBV5-1 and TRBJ2-2, with TRBD1 matching over 8 bases. Sequenced material: naive CD4+ T cells from PBMCs. As to subset: CD45RA+ positively selected. CDR3 amino acids: CASSLGDRGNTGELFF. The CDR3 DNA follows: TGCGCCAGCAGCTTGGGCGACAGGGGTAACACCGGGGAGCTGTTTTTT.